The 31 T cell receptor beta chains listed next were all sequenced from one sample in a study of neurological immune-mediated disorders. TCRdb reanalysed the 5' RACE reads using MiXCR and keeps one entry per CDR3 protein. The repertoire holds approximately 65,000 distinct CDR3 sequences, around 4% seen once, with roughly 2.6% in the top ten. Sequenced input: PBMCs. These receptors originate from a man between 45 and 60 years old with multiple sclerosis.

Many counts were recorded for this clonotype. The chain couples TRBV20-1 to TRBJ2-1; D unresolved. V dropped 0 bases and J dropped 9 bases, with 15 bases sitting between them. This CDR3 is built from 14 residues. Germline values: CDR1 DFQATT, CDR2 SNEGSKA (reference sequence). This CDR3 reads CSARDRVAVLEQFF. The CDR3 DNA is TGCAGTGCTAGAGACCGGGTGGCAGTACTTGAGCAGTTCTTC.

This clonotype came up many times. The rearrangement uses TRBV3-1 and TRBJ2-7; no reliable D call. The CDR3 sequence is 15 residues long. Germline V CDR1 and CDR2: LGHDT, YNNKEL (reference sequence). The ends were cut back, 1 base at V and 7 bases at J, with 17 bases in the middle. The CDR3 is CASSQGPATAAEQYF. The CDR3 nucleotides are TGTGCCAGCAGCCAAGGTCCGGCGACGGCCGCGGAGCAGTACTTC.

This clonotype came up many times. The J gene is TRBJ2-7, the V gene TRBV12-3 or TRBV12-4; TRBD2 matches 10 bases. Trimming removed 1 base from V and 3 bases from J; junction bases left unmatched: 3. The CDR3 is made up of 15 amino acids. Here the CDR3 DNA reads TGTGCCAGCAGTTTAGTAACTAGCGGGGTCTACGAGCAGTACTTC. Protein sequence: CASSLVTSGVYEQYF.

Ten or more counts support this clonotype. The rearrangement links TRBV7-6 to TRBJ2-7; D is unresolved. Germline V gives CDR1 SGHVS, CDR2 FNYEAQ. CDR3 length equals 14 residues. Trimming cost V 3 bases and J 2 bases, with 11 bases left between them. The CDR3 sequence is CASSFGSGTYEQYF. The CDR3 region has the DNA TGTGCCAGCAGCTTTGGAAGTGGGACCTACGAGCAGTACTTC.

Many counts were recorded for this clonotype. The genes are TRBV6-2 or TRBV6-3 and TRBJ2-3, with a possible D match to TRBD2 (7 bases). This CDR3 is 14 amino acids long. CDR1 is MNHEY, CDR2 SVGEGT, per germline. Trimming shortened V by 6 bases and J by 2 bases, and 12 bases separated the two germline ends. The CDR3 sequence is CASRDGGLTDTQYF. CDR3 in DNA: TGTGCCAGCAGAGACGGGGGGCTCACAGATACGCAGTATTTT.

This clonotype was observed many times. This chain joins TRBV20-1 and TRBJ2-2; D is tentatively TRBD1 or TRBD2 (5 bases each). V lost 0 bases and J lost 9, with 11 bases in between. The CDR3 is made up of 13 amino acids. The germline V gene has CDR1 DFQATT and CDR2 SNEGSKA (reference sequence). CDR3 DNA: TGCAGTGCTAGAGAAGGACTGGGACGGGAGCTGTTTTTT. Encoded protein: CSAREGLGRELFF.

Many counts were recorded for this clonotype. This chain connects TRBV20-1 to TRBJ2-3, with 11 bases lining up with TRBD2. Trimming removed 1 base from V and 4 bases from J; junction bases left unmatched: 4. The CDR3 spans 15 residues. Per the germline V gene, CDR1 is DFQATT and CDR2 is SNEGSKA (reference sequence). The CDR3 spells CSARVSSGGSDTQYF. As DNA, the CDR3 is TGCAGTGCTAGAGTCTCTAGCGGGGGGTCAGATACGCAGTATTTT.

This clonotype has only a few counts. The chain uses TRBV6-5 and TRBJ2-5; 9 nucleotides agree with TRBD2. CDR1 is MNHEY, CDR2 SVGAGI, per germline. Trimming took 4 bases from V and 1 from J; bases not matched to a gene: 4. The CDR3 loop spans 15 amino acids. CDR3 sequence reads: CASSSELAGQETQYF. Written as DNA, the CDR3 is TGTGCCAGCAGTTCGGAACTAGCGGGCCAAGAGACCCAGTACTTC.

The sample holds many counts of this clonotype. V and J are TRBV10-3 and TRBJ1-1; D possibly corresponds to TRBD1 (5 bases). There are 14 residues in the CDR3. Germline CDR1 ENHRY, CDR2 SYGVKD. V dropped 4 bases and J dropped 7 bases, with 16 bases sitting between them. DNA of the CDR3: TGTGCCATCAGTGGCAAGGACCTACAGGATGAAGCTTTCTTT. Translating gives CAISGKDLQDEAFF.

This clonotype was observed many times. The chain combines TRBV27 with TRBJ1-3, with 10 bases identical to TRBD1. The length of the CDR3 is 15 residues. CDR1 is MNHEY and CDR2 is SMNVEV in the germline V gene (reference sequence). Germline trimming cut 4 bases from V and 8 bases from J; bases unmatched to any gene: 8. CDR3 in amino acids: CASSWPGQGKDTIYF. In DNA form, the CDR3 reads TGTGCCAGCAGTTGGCCGGGACAGGGGAAGGACACCATATATTTT.

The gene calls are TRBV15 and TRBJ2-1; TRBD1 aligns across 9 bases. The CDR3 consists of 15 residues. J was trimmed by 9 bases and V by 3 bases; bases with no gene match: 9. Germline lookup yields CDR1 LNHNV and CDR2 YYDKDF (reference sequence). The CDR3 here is CATSREHGTGIEQFF. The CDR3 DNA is TGTGCCACCAGCAGGGAACATGGGACAGGGATTGAGCAGTTCTTC.

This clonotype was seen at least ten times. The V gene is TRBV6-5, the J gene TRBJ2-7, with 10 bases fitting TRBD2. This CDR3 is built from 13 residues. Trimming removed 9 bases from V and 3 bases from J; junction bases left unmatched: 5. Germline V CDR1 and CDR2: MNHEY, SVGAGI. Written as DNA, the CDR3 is TGTGCCAGTAGCGGGGGGACCTACTACGAGCAGTACTTC. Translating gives CASSGGTYYEQYF.

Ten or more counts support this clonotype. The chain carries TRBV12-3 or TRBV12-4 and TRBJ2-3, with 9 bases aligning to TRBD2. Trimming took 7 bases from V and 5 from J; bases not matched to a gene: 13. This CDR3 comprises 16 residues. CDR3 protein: CASTSRAGGLVDTQYF. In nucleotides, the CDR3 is TGTGCCAGCACCTCTAGGGCGGGGGGGCTTGTAGATACGCAGTATTTT.

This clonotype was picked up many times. The CDR3 DNA sequence: TGCGCCAGCAGGGAGACGGGACGGCCGCAAGAGACCCAGTACTTC. Its translation: CASRETGRPQETQYF. V is TRBV10-2 and J is TRBJ2-5, with D perhaps assigned TRBD1 or TRBD2 (5 bases each). Trimming took off 6 bases at V and 2 bases at J, with 16 bases between the two ends. CDR3 length equals 15 residues. Germline V gene data show CDR1 as WSHSY and CDR2 as SAAADI.

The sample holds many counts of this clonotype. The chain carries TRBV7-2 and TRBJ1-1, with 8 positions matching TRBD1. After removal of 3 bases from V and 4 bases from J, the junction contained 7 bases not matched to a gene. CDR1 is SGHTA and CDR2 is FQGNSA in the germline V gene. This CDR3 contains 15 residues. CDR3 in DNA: TGTGCCAGCAGCTTCCACGGCGGACAGGGCACTGAAGCTTTCTTT. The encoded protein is CASSFHGGQGTEAFF.

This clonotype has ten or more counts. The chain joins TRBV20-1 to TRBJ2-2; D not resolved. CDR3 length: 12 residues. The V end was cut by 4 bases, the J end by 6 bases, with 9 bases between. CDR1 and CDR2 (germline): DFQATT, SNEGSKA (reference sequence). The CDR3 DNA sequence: TGCAGTGCTAAATTAGACTCCGGGGAGCTGTTTTTT. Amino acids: CSAKLDSGELFF.

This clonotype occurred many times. For the CDR3, the DNA is TGTGCCAGCAGCTTGTGGCAGGGAAACTACGAGCAGTACTTC. Amino acid sequence: CASSLWQGNYEQYF. The chain joins TRBV5-5 to TRBJ2-7, with D tentatively TRBD1 (5 bases). CDR1 SGHKS and CDR2 YYEKEE come from the germline V gene (reference sequence). This CDR3 is built from 14 residues. The ends were cut back, 1 base at V and 3 bases at J, with 11 bases in the middle.

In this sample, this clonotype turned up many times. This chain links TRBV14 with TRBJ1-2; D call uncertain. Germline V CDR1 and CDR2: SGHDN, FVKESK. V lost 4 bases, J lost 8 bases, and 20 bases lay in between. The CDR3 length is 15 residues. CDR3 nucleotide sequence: TGTGCCAGCAGCCCAACATGGGCCCCCAGCGGGGGCTACACCTTC. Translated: CASSPTWAPSGGYTF.

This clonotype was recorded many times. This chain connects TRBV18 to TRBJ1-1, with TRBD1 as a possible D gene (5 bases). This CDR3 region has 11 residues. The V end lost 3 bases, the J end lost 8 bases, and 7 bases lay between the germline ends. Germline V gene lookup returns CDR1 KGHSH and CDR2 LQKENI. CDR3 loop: CASSPWTEAFF. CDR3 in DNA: TGTGCCAGCTCACCTTGGACAGAAGCTTTCTTT.

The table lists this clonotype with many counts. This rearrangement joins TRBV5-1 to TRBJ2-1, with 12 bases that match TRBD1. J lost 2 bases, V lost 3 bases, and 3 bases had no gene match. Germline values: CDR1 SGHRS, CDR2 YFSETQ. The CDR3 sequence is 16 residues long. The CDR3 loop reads CASSSGTGGPYNEQFF. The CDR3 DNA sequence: TGCGCCAGCAGCTCAGGGACAGGGGGCCCCTACAATGAGCAGTTCTTC.

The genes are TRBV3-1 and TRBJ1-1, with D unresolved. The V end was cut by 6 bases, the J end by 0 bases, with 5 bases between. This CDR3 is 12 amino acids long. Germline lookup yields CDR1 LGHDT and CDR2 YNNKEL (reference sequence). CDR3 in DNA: TGTGCCAGCAGAGAAATGAACACTGAAGCTTTCTTT. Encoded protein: CASREMNTEAFF.

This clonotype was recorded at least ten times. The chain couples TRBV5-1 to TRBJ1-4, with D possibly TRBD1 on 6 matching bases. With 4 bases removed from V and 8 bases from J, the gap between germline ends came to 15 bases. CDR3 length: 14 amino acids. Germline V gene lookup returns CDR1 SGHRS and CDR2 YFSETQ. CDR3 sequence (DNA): TGCGCCAGCAGCGCCGGGACATCGGTCGAAAAACTGTTTTTT. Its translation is CASSAGTSVEKLFF.

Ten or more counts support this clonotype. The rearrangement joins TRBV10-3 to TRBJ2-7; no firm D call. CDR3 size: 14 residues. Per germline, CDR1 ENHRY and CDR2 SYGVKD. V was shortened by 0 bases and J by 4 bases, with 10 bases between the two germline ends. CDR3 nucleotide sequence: TGTGCCATCAGTGAGTCAATCCTTCGGTACGAGCAGTACTTC. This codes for CAISESILRYEQYF.

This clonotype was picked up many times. The CDR3 DNA follows: TGTGCCAGCAGCCTAACGGTATCCGGAAACACTGAAGCTTTCTTT. Protein sequence: CASSLTVSGNTEAFF. The genes are TRBV7-2 and TRBJ1-1; D is unresolved. The V gene's germline CDR1 is SGHTA and CDR2 FQGNSA. This CDR3 is 15 amino acids long. Between the trimmed V and J ends, which lost 5 bases and 2 bases, there was a span of 15 bases.

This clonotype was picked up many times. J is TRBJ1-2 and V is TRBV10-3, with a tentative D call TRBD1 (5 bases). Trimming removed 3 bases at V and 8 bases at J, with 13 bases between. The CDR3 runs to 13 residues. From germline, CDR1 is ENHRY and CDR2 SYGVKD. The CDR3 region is CAISEEGLGGYTF. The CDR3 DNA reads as TGTGCCATCAGTGAAGAGGGGTTAGGCGGCTACACCTTC.

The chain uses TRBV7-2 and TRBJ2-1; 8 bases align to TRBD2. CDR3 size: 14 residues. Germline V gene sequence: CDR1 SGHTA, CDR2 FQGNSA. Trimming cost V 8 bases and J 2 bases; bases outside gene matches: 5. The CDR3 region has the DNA TGTGCCAGCGCCGCCGGGGGGGCCTACAATGAGCAGTTCTTC. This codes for CASAAGGAYNEQFF.

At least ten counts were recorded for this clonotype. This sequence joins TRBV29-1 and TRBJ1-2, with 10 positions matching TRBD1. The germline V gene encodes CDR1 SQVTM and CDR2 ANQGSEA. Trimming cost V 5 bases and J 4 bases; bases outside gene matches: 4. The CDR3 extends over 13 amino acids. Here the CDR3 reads CSVRQGAFYGYTF. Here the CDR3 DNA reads TGCAGCGTTCGACAGGGGGCCTTCTATGGCTACACCTTC.

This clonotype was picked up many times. The CDR3 nucleotides are TGTGCCAGCACCTCCCCGGGACAGATCTATGGCTACACCTTC. Its protein product is CASTSPGQIYGYTF. This chain joins TRBV6-5 and TRBJ1-2; 7 bases are shared with TRBD1. This CDR3 is built from 14 residues. Germline V gene sequence: CDR1 MNHEY, CDR2 SVGAGI. With 7 bases clipped from V and 4 bases from J, the junction kept 9 bases outside the gene matches.

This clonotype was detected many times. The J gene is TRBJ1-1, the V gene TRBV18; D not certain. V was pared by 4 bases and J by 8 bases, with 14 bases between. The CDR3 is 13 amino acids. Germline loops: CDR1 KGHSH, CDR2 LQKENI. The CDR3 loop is CASSLVLQREAFF. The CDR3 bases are TGTGCCAGCTCACTGGTCCTCCAACGGGAAGCTTTCTTT.

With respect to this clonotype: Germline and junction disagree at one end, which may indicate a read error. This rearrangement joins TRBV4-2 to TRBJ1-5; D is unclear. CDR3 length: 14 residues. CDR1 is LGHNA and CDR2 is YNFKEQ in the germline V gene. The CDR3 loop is CASSHQTGFQPQNF. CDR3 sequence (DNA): TGTGCCAGCAGCCACCAGACGGGGTTTCAGCCCCAGAATTTT.

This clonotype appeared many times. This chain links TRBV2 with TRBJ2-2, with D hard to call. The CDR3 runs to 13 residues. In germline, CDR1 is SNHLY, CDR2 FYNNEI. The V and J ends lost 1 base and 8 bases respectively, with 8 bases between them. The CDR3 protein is CASSEVFGGELFF. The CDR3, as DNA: TGTGCCAGCAGTGAAGTTTTTGGGGGGGAGCTGTTTTTT.